These 7 T cell receptor beta chains came from one sample sequenced in a study of PD-L1 blockade in urothelial cancer. Sequencing used immunoSEQ multiplex PCR; TCRdb keeps in-frame clones, though not all of them. There are 85,000 to 90,000 clones in the sample; about 90% occur only once, and around 1% lies in the top ten. The time point is: pretreatment peripheral blood. The input for sequencing was PBMCs, taken around atezolizumab (anti-PD-L1) treatment. These receptors were collected from a woman of 80 years or more with urothelial cancer.

This clone was seen a single time. The chain employs TRBV6-6 and TRBJ1-1; 9 nucleotides line up with TRBD1. With V trimmed by 6 bases and J by 1 base, 3 bases remained unmatched. Germline CDR1 MNHNY, CDR2 SVGAGI (reference sequence). This CDR3 has 14 amino acids. CDR3: CASSDRGSNTEAFF. The DNA of the CDR3 is TGTGCCAGCAGCGACAGGGGGTCGAACACTGAAGCTTTCTTT.

J is TRBJ1-5 and V is TRBV19; TRBD1 matches at 10 bases. V shed 9 bases and J 7 bases; nucleotides not matched to a gene: 6. The CDR3 spans 13 residues. Looked up from germline, CDR1 is LNHDA and CDR2 is SQIVND (reference sequence). DNA for the CDR3: TGTGCCAGCAGTGGGACAGGGGACCAGCCCCAGCATTTT. This gives the protein CASSGTGDQPQHF.

V gene TRBV7-8 combines with J gene TRBJ2-7, with 10 bases fitting TRBD1. Germline values: CDR1 SGHVS, CDR2 FQNEAQ. J lost 2 bases, V lost 4 bases, and 8 bases had no gene match. The CDR3 extends over 16 amino acids. CDR3 sequence reads: CASSSRGQGRAYEQYF. The DNA for the CDR3 is TGTGCCAGCAGCTCCCGGGGACAGGGGAGGGCCTACGAGCAGTACTTC.

CDR3 DNA sequence: TGTGCCAGCAGCTTAGAATATACCACGCGGCGGGAGCAGTACTTC. It codes for CASSLEYTTRREQYF. The chain joins TRBV7-8 to TRBJ2-7; no firm D call. Trimming shortened V by 1 base and J by 7 bases, and 17 bases separated the two germline ends. From germline, CDR1 is SGHVS and CDR2 FQNEAQ. This CDR3 comprises 15 residues.

The rearrangement links TRBV28 to TRBJ1-2, with TRBD1 identical over 8 bases. Unmatched junction bases numbered 6, after V lost 5 bases and J lost 4 bases. This CDR3 region has 14 residues. From germline, CDR1 is MDHEN and CDR2 SYDVKM. CDR3 DNA: TGTGCCAGCAGTCTGGCAGGACAGGGCTATGGCTACACCTTC. It encodes CASSLAGQGYGYTF.

A few counts support this clone. V gene TRBV15 combines with J gene TRBJ1-2; D gene unclear. The CDR3 sequence is 13 residues long. V was pared by 0 bases and J by 8 bases, with 10 bases between. CDR1 and CDR2 (germline): LNHNV, YYDKDF (reference sequence). DNA for the CDR3: TGTGCCACCAGCAGAGATAGCGGCGGCGGCTACACCTTC. Its translation: CATSRDSGGGYTF.

The chain carries TRBV10-2 and TRBJ1-5, with 10 nucleotides matching TRBD1. The germline gives CDR1 WSHSY, CDR2 SAAADI. The CDR3 has 18 amino acids. J lost 2 bases, V lost 0 bases, and 7 bases had no gene match. The CDR3 sequence is CASSESIRGTGGNQPQHF. CDR3 DNA sequence: TGCGCCAGCAGTGAGTCGATTCGGGGGACAGGGGGCAATCAGCCCCAGCATTTT.